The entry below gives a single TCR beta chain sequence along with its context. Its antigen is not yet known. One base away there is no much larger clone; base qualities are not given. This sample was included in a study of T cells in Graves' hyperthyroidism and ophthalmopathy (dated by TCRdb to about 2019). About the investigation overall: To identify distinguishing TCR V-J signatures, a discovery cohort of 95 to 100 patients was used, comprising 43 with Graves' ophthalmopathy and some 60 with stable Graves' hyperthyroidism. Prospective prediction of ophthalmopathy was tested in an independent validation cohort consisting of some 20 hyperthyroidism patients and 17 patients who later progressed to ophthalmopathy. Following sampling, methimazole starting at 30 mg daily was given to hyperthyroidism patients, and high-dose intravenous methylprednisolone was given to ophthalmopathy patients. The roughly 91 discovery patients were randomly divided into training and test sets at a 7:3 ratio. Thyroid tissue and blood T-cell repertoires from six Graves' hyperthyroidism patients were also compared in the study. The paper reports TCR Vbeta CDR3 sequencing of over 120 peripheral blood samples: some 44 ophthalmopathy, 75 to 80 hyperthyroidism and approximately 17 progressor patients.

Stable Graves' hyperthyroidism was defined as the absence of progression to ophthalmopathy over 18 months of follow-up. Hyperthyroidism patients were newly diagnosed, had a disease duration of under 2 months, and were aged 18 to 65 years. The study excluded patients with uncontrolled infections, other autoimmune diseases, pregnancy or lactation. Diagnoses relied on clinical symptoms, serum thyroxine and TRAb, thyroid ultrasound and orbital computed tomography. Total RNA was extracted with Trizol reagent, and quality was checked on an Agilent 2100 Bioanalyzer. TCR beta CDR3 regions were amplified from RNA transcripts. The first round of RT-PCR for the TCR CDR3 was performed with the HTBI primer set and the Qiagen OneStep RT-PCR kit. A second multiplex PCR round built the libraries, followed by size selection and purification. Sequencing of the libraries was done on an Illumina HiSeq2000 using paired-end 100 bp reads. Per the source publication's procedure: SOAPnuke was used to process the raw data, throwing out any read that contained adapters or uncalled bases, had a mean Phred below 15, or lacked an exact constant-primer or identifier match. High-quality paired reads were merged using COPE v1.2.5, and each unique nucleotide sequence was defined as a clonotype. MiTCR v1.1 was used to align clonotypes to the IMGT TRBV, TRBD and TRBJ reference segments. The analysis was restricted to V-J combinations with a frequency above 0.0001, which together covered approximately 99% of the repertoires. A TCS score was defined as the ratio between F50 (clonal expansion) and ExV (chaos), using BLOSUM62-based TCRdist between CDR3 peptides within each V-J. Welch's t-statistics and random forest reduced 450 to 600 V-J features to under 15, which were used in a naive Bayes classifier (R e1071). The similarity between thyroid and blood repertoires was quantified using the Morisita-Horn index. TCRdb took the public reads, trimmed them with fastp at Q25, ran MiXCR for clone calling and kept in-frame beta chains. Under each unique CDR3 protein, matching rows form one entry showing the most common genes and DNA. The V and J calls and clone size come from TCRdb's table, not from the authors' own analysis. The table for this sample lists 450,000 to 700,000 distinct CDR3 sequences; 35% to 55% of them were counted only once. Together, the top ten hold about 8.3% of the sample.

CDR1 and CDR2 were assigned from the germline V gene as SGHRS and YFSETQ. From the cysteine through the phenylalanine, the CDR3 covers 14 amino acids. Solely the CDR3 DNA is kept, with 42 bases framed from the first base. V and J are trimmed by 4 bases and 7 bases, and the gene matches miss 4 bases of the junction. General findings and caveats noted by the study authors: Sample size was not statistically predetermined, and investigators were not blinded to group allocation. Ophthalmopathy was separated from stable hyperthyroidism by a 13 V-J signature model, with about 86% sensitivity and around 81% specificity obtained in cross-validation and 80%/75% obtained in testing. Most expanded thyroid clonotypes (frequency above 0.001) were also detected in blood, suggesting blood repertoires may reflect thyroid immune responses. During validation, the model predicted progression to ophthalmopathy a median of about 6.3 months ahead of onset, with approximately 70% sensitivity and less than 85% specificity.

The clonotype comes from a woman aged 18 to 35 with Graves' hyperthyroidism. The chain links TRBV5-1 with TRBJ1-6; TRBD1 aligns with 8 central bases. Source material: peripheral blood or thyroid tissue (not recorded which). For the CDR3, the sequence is CASSRTGTNSPLHF. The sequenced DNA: TGCGCCAGCAGCCGGACAGGGACCAATTCACCCCTCCACTTT.